The entry below describes one TCR beta chain. Its antigen has not been determined. No base qualities exist here, and no much larger clone lies one base off it. Collaborating institutions collected whole blood in K2EDTA tubes following their own protocols. For TCRbeta analysis, collaborators shipped samples in one of three forms: frozen whole blood, isolated PBMCs, or DNA extracted from either of those sample types. This specimen belongs to a study of blood T cell repertoires in COVID-19 (dated by TCRdb to about 2020). Study-wide context: Samples covering the acute and convalescent phases of COVID-19 were provided by collaborators in the United States, Italy and Spain. The prospective study material was composed of cDNA or gDNA derived from T cells, B-cell-depleted T cells, or PBMCs. Subjects who had been exposed to COVID-19, were actively infected with it, or had recovered from it provided the deeply sampled blood TCRbeta repertoires that made up the dataset. The repertoires were released in a freely available public database meant as a resource for research on the immune response to SARS-CoV-2. Samples were obtained from the ongoing ImmuneRACE study (first 160 participants) and from about 1,300 subjects provided by 6 global collaborators. Sample metadata almost always included a de-identified subject ID, COVID-19 status, age in years and sex. Where available, HLA class I and class II types were obtained from metadata supplied by the sample provider rather than from assay-based typing. What the study reported, not specific to this receptor: The quantity of clinical and demographic metadata differed by source and by participant and was supplied without curation.

The immunoSEQ Assay, a bias-controlled multiplex PCR, was used to amplify TCRbeta CDR3 regions from genomic DNA. The authors processed their data as follows. Nucleated cell counts per sample were estimated from amplification of reference gene primers within the assay. To quantify the absolute abundance of each unique TCRbeta CDR3 rearrangement, sequence reads were collapsed and filtered. For each sample, productive Simpson clonality was calculated as the square root of Simpson's diversity index over productive rearrangements. Sourced from immuneACCESS, this table was stored by TCRdb with only in-frame sequences that have V and J called. A share of the clones is absent; for the studies checked, an unresolved V gene accounts for under half, and the remainder has no known explanation. Clonal size and the V and J genes are those of that table, whereas D and trimming came from the DNA. This sample holds 250,000 or so clones; approximately 78% were observed only once. The biggest ten clones account for roughly 3.2% of the sample.

Spanning cysteine to phenylalanine, the CDR3 consists of 13 amino acids. This entry keeps only the CDR3 DNA: 39 bases, framed from base 1. V loses 7 bases at its end and J loses 5 bases; junction bases beyond the gene matches: 8. CDR1 and CDR2 are drawn from the germline V gene: MDHEN, SYDVKM. This TCR was sampled from a woman aged 18 to 35 with acute or convalescent COVID-19. Recombination linked TRBV28 to TRBJ2-7; TRBD1 matches 7 bases in the middle. The sequenced sample was peripheral blood. The CDR3 here reads CASITTGADEQYF. The DNA is TGTGCCAGCATCACTACAGGGGCGGACGAGCAGTACTTC.